The source of this T cell receptor (beta chain) is a study of T cells in Graves' hyperthyroidism and ophthalmopathy. The CDR3 spans 12 residues. Germline values: CDR1 ENHRY, CDR2 SYGVKD. V lost 8 bases and J lost 8, with 15 bases in between. Template material for amplifying TCR beta CDR3 regions consisted of RNA transcripts. Primed by the HTBI set, a first-round RT-PCR was run on the TCR CDR3. A single record per CDR3 protein comes from TCRdb applying MiXCR to the multiplex PCR reads. Here the sample spans approximately 500,000 distinct CDR3 sequences, more than 45% being singletons. The study excluded patients with uncontrolled infection, other autoimmune disease, pregnancy or lactation. This clonotype was counted a single time.

This receptor was obtained from a woman in her late teens or twenties with Graves' hyperthyroidism. Specimen: peripheral blood or thyroid tissue (not recorded which). The chain links TRBV10-3 to TRBJ1-2, with a possible D match to TRBD1 (5 bases). CDR3 residues: CAIQGQGGGYTF. The CDR3 coding sequence is TGTGCCATCCAAGGGCAGGGCGGAGGCTACACCTTC.